The 16 T cell receptor beta chains below all came from one sample that was sequenced in a study of a mutant IDH1 vaccine in newly diagnosed glioma. Some clones are missing from TCRdb's copy, which holds only in-frame ones; the method was immunoSEQ multiplex PCR. The sample lists roughly 51,000 clones; around 80% were seen once. Their antigens remain unidentified. Time point defined: week 23, last vaccination. Each dose of the vaccine consisted of 300 ug of mutant IDH1 20-mer peptide, with topical imiquimod. The source was PBMCs, collected from a glioma patient whose treatment included an IDH1 peptide vaccine. The receptors originated from a woman aged 40 to 55 with glioma. Some clones in this sample may be carry-over from other donors' samples.

This clone was observed once. The DNA is omitted, as the CDR3 cannot be located on it reliably, and the CDR3 follows TCRdb's listing. V usage is TRBV2 and J usage is TRBJ1-3; TRBD1, the table's D call, lacks a check against the DNA. Germline V CDR1 and CDR2: SNHLY, FYNNEI. The CDR3 length is 15 residues, termini included. CDR3 sequence reads: CASILDTLSGNTIYF.

V gene TRBV29-1 combines with J gene TRBJ1-1, with 7 bases identical to TRBD1. This CDR3 contains 14 residues. Germline V gene data show CDR1 as SQVTM and CDR2 as ANQGSEA. V gave up 2 bases and J gave up 7 bases; unmatched junction bases: 10. CDR3 protein: CSVELLEGANEAFF. CDR3 nucleotide sequence: TGCAGCGTTGAATTATTGGAGGGGGCGAATGAAGCTTTCTTT.

The rearrangement joins TRBV2 to TRBJ1-4; D remains unclear. Deletions cut 6 bases from V and 8 bases from J, with 19 bases between. CDR1 and CDR2 from the germline V gene are SNHLY and FYNNEI. The CDR3 has 15 amino acids. The CDR3 spells CASSYTIGLGEKLFF. The CDR3 region has the DNA TGTGCCAGCAGCTATACCATAGGGCTTGGGGAAAAACTGTTTTTT.

The gene calls are TRBV13 and TRBJ1-1; D remains ambiguous. CDR3 length equals 14 residues. Trimming cost V 5 bases and J 1 base, with 11 bases left between them. CDR1 is PRHDT and CDR2 is FYEKMQ in the germline V gene (reference sequence). The CDR3 sequence is CASSPAWGNTEAFF. The CDR3 DNA sequence: TGTGCCAGCAGCCCCGCTTGGGGGAACACTGAAGCTTTCTTT.

J is TRBJ1-3 and V is TRBV19; no reliable D call. The CDR3 is 13 amino acids. The germline V gene encodes CDR1 LNHDA and CDR2 SQIVND (reference sequence). Deletions cut 5 bases from V and 0 bases from J, with 5 bases between. The CDR3 nucleotides are TGTGCCAGTAGTGGTGTCTCTGGAAACACCATATATTTT. Translating it yields CASSGVSGNTIYF.

The genes are TRBV6-6 and TRBJ1-6; 9 positions match TRBD1. The CDR3 loop spans 15 amino acids. Germline CDR1 is MNHNY and CDR2 is SVGAGI (reference sequence). J gave up 10 bases and V 0 bases, and 4 bases lay outside the gene matches. CDR3 bases: TGTGCCAGCAGTTACTCGGGACAGGGAGACTCACCCCTCCACTTT. Translating it yields CASSYSGQGDSPLHF.

The genes are TRBV11-2 and TRBJ2-3; TRBD1 matches 11 bases. Per germline, CDR1 SGHAT and CDR2 FQNNGV. The CDR3 loop spans 13 amino acids. Unmatched junction bases numbered 1, after V lost 5 bases and J lost 6 bases. The CDR3 region is CASSRDRGDTQYF. Here the CDR3 DNA reads TGTGCCAGCAGCCGGGACAGGGGGGATACGCAGTATTTT.

This clone was seen ten or more times. This chain joins TRBV7-6 and TRBJ1-1; 8 bases align to TRBD1. Germline-derived CDR1 and CDR2 are SGHVS and FNYEAQ. This CDR3 is built from 15 residues. V was pared by 1 base and J by 5 bases, with 6 bases of the junction left unmatched. The CDR3 coding sequence is TGTGCCAGCAGCTTAGGACAGGGGATATATACTGAAGCTTTCTTT. Its protein product is CASSLGQGIYTEAFF.

This rearrangement joins TRBV4-3 to TRBJ2-7; TRBD1 matches at 7 bases. CDR3 length: 16 amino acids. In germline, CDR1 is LGHNA, CDR2 YSLEER. V was clipped by 1 base and J by 2 bases; unmatched bases: 8. The CDR3 loop is CASSQGSQGITYEQYF. CDR3 in DNA: TGCGCCAGCAGCCAAGGTTCACAGGGGATAACCTACGAGCAGTACTTC.

The CDR3 nucleotides are TGTGCCAGCAGCTTAGACCACAGGAGCACCGGGGAGCTGTTTTTT. Translating gives CASSLDHRSTGELFF. The gene calls are TRBV11-2 and TRBJ2-2; the D gene is possibly TRBD1 (5 bases). The CDR3 spans 15 residues. Germline-derived CDR1 and CDR2 are SGHAT and FQNNGV. V gave up 0 bases and J gave up 4 bases, with 9 bases separating them.

The gene calls are TRBV18 and TRBJ1-1, with TRBD1 matching over 9 bases. The CDR3 is 17 residues long. Germline V gives CDR1 KGHSH, CDR2 LQKENI. Trimming took 2 bases from V and 0 from J; bases not matched to a gene: 7. The CDR3 DNA reads as TGTGCCAGCTCACCAGGGACAGGGCGGGCCATGAACACTGAAGCTTTCTTT. It specifies CASSPGTGRAMNTEAFF.

V usage is TRBV30 and J usage is TRBJ1-1; D is uncertain. V was pared by 0 bases and J by 1 base, with 12 bases between. This CDR3 contains 15 residues. CDR1 and CDR2 (germline): GTSNPN, SVGIG (reference sequence). The CDR3 DNA is TGTGCCTGGAGTGTAATAGGGCTCACGAACACTGAAGCTTTCTTT. Its protein product is CAWSVIGLTNTEAFF.

This clone was seen once. This chain uses TRBV9 with TRBJ2-7, with 8 positions matching TRBD1. CDR3 size: 15 residues. The V segment lost 6 bases and the J segment 2 bases; nucleotides outside the gene matches: 10. Germline V gene sequence: CDR1 SGDLS, CDR2 YYNGEE. CDR3 loop: CASTPGQGVTYEQYF. In DNA, the CDR3 is TGTGCCAGCACCCCCGGACAGGGAGTCACCTACGAGCAGTACTTC.

This clone was counted a single time. J is TRBJ2-5 and V is TRBV9, with D unclear. Germline assignment: CDR1 SGDLS and CDR2 YYNGEE. Trimming removed 2 bases from V and 3 bases from J, with 2 bases in between. The CDR3 length is 11 residues. CDR3 amino acids: CASSVEETQYF. In DNA, the CDR3 is TGTGCCAGCAGCGTCGAAGAGACCCAGTACTTC.

This rearrangement joins TRBV11-2 to TRBJ1-2; 8 nucleotides match TRBD1. The V segment lost 3 bases and the J segment 4 bases; nucleotides outside the gene matches: 10. The CDR3 is 16 residues long. Per the germline V gene, CDR1 is SGHAT and CDR2 is FQNNGV. CDR3 amino acids: CASSFYPGQDGYGYTF. CDR3 DNA sequence: TGTGCCAGCAGCTTCTACCCGGGACAGGATGGCTATGGCTACACCTTC.

The chain joins TRBV29-1 to TRBJ1-2, with 8 positions matching TRBD1. The CDR3 has 14 amino acids. From germline, CDR1 is SQVTM and CDR2 ANQGSEA. Trimming took 0 bases from V and 6 from J; bases not matched to a gene: 6. CDR3 residues: CSVEDLAGGHGYTF. CDR3 nucleotides: TGCAGCGTTGAAGATCTGGCAGGGGGCCATGGCTACACCTTC.